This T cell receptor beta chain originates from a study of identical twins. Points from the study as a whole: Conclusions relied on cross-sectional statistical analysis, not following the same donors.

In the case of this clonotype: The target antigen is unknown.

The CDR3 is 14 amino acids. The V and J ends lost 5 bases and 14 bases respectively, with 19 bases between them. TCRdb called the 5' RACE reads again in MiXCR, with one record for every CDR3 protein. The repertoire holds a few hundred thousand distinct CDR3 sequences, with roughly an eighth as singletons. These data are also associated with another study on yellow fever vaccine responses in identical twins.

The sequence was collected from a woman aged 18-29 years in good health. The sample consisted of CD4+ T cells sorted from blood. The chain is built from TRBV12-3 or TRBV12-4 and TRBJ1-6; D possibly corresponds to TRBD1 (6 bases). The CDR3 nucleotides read TGTGCCAGCAGTCTCGTACTGAACGGGGGCTCCCTCCACTTT. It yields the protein CASSLVLNGGSLHF.